This TCR beta chain is drawn from a study of blood T cell repertoires in COVID-19. The method was immunoSEQ multiplex PCR; TCRdb's version includes in-frame clones alone and lacks a portion of them. Of some 180,000 clones listed, roughly 80% are singletons. The sequence derives from a man in his fifties who had recovered from COVID-19. The specimen was peripheral blood.

The CDR3 DNA reads as TGTGCCACCAGTGATTTTTGGGACAGGGAGAAACAGTTCTTC. Protein sequence: CATSDFWDREKQFF. The chain carries TRBV24-1 and TRBJ2-1; TRBD1 aligns across 9 bases. The CDR3 totals 14 residues. The junction had 7 bases not matched to a gene; V was cut back by 1 base and J by 13 bases. Germline CDR1 KGHDR, CDR2 SFDVKD.